These 24 T cell receptor beta chains originate from one sample sequenced in a study of human T cells and chemical hapten exposure. TCRdb redid the calling of the RACE reads with MiXCR, one entry per CDR3 protein. The sample includes about 40,000 distinct CDR3 sequences, approximately 3.3% of them seen just once. Time point meaning: patch test 2, 6 weeks after DPC sensitization. Treatment defined: therapeutic diphenylcyclopropenone sensitization with weekly scalp DPC. This material consisted of whole blood, taken in connection with sensitization to the hapten diphenylcyclopropenone (DPC). Every receptor here comes from a man aged 35-49 years with alopecia areata. Some clones in this sample may be carry-over from other donors' samples.

This clonotype was observed at least ten times. The CDR3 region has the DNA TGTGCCAGCAGTTTTAACCATAGCCCCGAGCAGTTCTTC. This gives the protein CASSFNHSPEQFF. The gene calls are TRBV28 and TRBJ2-1; D unclear. Deletions cut 3 bases from V and 10 bases from J, with 13 bases between. The germline V gene has CDR1 MDHEN and CDR2 SYDVKM. The CDR3 is 13 amino acids.

This clonotype appeared many times. The V and J genes are TRBV6-5 and TRBJ2-7; TRBD2 matches at 12 bases. V lost 6 bases and J lost 2; bases outside the gene matches: 8. The CDR3 runs 16 residues. CDR1 MNHEY and CDR2 SVGAGI come from the germline V gene. CDR3 residues: CASRRQTSGRAYEQYF. In DNA form, the CDR3 reads TGTGCCAGCAGACGGCAGACTAGCGGGAGAGCCTACGAGCAGTACTTC.

This clonotype was picked up many times. A read error may account for a junction end that differs from germline. The V and J genes are TRBV6-2 or TRBV6-3 and TRBJ2-7; 7 nucleotides align to TRBD1. The length of the CDR3 is 14 residues. The germline V gene encodes CDR1 MNHEY and CDR2 SVGEGT. The CDR3 DNA is TGTGTCAGCAGTTCGACAGGGCTCTCCTACGAGCAGTACTTC. It is translated as CVSSSTGLSYEQYF.

The table lists this clonotype with many counts. The gene calls are TRBV5-1 and TRBJ2-3; weak D call: TRBD1 (6 bases). The V end was cut by 3 bases, the J end by 0 bases, with 17 bases between. CDR3 length: 17 amino acids. Germline V gene data show CDR1 as SGHRS and CDR2 as YFSETQ. The CDR3 nucleotides read TGCGCCAGCAGCTCCACCGGGACAATGACTAGCACAGATACGCAGTATTTT. Translating gives CASSSTGTMTSTDTQYF.

This clonotype was recorded many times. The rearrangement links TRBV6-5 to TRBJ1-1, with no clear D. This CDR3 is built from 15 residues. V was shortened by 4 bases and J by 3 bases, with 15 bases between the two germline ends. Germline lookup yields CDR1 MNHEY and CDR2 SVGAGI. CDR3 residues: CASSSGEGIHTEAFF. The DNA for the CDR3 is TGTGCCAGCAGTTCCGGAGAGGGAATTCACACTGAAGCTTTCTTT.

This clonotype was counted many times. The chain couples TRBV11-2 to TRBJ1-4, with D maybe TRBD1 (5 bases). The ends were cut back, 0 bases at V and 0 bases at J, with 8 bases in the middle. Per germline, CDR1 SGHAT and CDR2 FQNNGV. The CDR3 contains 16 residues. The CDR3 loop reads CASSLDRVATNEKLFF. CDR3 bases: TGTGCCAGCAGCTTAGACAGGGTTGCAACTAATGAAAAACTGTTTTTT.

Ten or more counts support this clonotype. This rearrangement joins TRBV28 to TRBJ1-5; D unresolved. Trimming took off 5 bases at V and 7 bases at J, with 15 bases between the two ends. Germline V gene sequence: CDR1 MDHEN, CDR2 SYDVKM. This CDR3 spans 14 amino acids. The CDR3 sequence is CASSNTGGRQPQHF. The DNA for the CDR3 is TGTGCCAGCAGTAATACGGGCGGGAGACAGCCCCAGCATTTT.

This clonotype was observed many times. The chain recombines TRBV28 with TRBJ1-5, with D hard to call. Trimming stripped 5 bases from V and 5 bases from J, with 13 bases between. Per germline, CDR1 MDHEN and CDR2 SYDVKM. The CDR3 length is 14 residues. The chain's CDR3 is CASSPGAGDQPQHF. CDR3 in DNA: TGTGCCAGCAGTCCCGGCGCAGGAGATCAGCCCCAGCATTTT.

This clonotype was found many times. The chain has TRBV2 and TRBJ1-4, with TRBD1 as a possible D gene (5 bases). The V and J ends lost 6 bases and 6 bases respectively, with 14 bases between them. The CDR3 covers 14 residues. Germline V CDR1 and CDR2: SNHLY, FYNNEI. CDR3 protein: CASSPAGEDEKLFF. The CDR3 coding sequence is TGTGCCAGCAGCCCCGCGGGGGAGGATGAAAAACTGTTTTTT.

The chain has TRBV20-1 and TRBJ2-2, with D unclear. The ends were cut back, 3 bases at V and 5 bases at J, with 4 bases in the middle. The CDR3 covers 11 residues. Germline loops: CDR1 DFQATT, CDR2 SNEGSKA (reference sequence). In DNA, the CDR3 is TGCAGTGCTAGTTCGACCGGGGAGCTGTTTTTT. It encodes CSASSTGELFF.

This clonotype was detected a few times. The chain combines TRBV4-2 with TRBJ2-3; 15 bases fit TRBD2. Per germline, CDR1 LGHNA and CDR2 YNFKEQ. Losses at the gene ends were 5 bases for V and 1 base for J; bases not matched to a gene: 7. CDR3 length equals 18 residues. This CDR3 is CASSRGLAGGPGTDTQYF. The CDR3 DNA reads as TGTGCCAGCAGCAGAGGACTAGCGGGAGGGCCAGGCACAGATACGCAGTATTTT.

This clonotype was seen at least ten times. The chain is built from TRBV6-5 and TRBJ2-1; D may be TRBD1 (6 bases). The V gene's germline CDR1 is MNHEY and CDR2 SVGAGI. CDR3 length equals 15 residues. Between the trimmed V and J ends, which lost 0 bases and 8 bases, there was a span of 14 bases. The CDR3 loop is CASSYSQMGAHEQFF. In nucleotides, the CDR3 is TGTGCCAGCAGTTACTCCCAGATGGGGGCACATGAGCAGTTCTTC.

This clonotype was counted at least ten times. This chain connects TRBV2 to TRBJ1-1, with 7 bases that match TRBD1. With V trimmed by 7 bases and J by 6 bases, 8 bases remained unmatched. The germline V gene has CDR1 SNHLY and CDR2 FYNNEI. This CDR3 spans 13 amino acids. The CDR3 loop is CASNRQGLAEAFF. In nucleotides, the CDR3 is TGTGCCAGCAATAGACAGGGTTTAGCTGAAGCTTTCTTT.

This chain connects TRBV6-5 to TRBJ2-4; 10 nucleotides align to TRBD1. Germline V gives CDR1 MNHEY, CDR2 SVGAGI. The CDR3 sequence is 15 residues long. Trimming at V came to 5 bases and at J to 7 bases, leaving 8 bases not matched to a gene. CDR3 protein: CASSNDRGQRNIQYF. CDR3 bases: TGTGCCAGCAGTAACGACAGGGGGCAAAGGAACATTCAGTACTTC.

This clonotype showed up many times. The chain joins TRBV4-1 to TRBJ2-2, with unresolved D. CDR3 length: 17 amino acids. V was pared by 0 bases and J by 0 bases, with 11 bases between. CDR1 is MGHRA and CDR2 is YSYEKL in the germline V gene. The CDR3 DNA reads TGCGCCAGCAGCCAAGAGGCATCTAGTCCGAACACCGGGGAGCTGTTTTTT. It yields the protein CASSQEASSPNTGELFF.

Notes on this clonotype: Just one base apart from a much larger clone, this may be a read error. J is TRBJ1-1 and V is TRBV13, with 10 bases fitting TRBD1. J gave up 3 bases and V 6 bases, and 10 bases lay outside the gene matches. Per the germline V gene, CDR1 is PRHDT and CDR2 is FYEKMQ (reference sequence). The CDR3 spans 16 residues. CDR3 sequence (DNA): TGTGCCAGCAGAAAAGACAGGGGGCAGATTCACACTGAAGCTTTCTTT. Protein product: CASRKDRGQIHTEAFF.

This clonotype has more than one count but fewer than ten. CDR3 DNA: TGTGCCATCAGAGAAGGACAGTCCACAGATACGCAGTATTTT. This gives the protein CAIREGQSTDTQYF. V is TRBV10-3 and J is TRBJ2-3; TRBD1 is a possible D gene (6 bases). CDR3 length equals 14 residues. Germline loops: CDR1 ENHRY, CDR2 SYGVKD. Trimming took off 6 bases at V and 2 bases at J, with 12 bases between the two ends.

The V gene is TRBV7-3, the J gene TRBJ1-1; TRBD1 might be the D (5 bases). Trimming cost V 0 bases and J 1 base, with 12 bases left between them. Per the germline V gene, CDR1 is SGHTA and CDR2 is FQGTGA. This CDR3 has 16 residues. This CDR3 is CASSLTPGRKNTEAFF. The DNA for the CDR3 is TGTGCCAGCAGCTTAACCCCGGGACGGAAGAACACTGAAGCTTTCTTT.

Concerning this clonotype: Since a much larger clone is just one base distant, this may be a read error. The V and J genes are TRBV28 and TRBJ2-3, with 7 bases lining up with TRBD2. Per the germline V gene, CDR1 is MDHEN and CDR2 is SYDVKM. There are 16 residues in the CDR3. V shed 6 bases, J shed 10 bases, and the junction held 19 bases outside the gene matches. The CDR3 DNA follows: TGTGCCAGCAGACGGGCCGGGGCGGGAGCCCGGGGTGCGCAGTATTTT. Protein product: CASRRAGAGARGAQYF.

This clonotype was recorded a few times. The chain is built from TRBV6-2 or TRBV6-3 and TRBJ1-5; 9 nucleotides match TRBD1. CDR3 length: 18 residues. The trim removed 3 bases at V and 4 bases at J, leaving 13 bases unmatched. CDR1 MNHEY and CDR2 SVGEGT come from the germline V gene. The DNA of the CDR3 is TGTGCCAGCAGTTATCCCCGGGAGGACAGGGGAAATAATCAGCCCCAGCATTTT. Its translation: CASSYPREDRGNNQPQHF.

This clonotype occurred a few times. The rearrangement links TRBV6-2 or TRBV6-3 to TRBJ2-1; tentatively, D is TRBD1 (5 bases). Trimming removed 5 bases from V and 7 bases from J, with 9 bases in between. The CDR3 totals 12 residues. Germline values: CDR1 MNHEY, CDR2 SVGEGT. CDR3 loop: CASSLQENEQFF. CDR3 DNA sequence: TGTGCCAGCAGTCTACAGGAGAATGAGCAGTTCTTC.

This clonotype showed up many times. The chain recombines TRBV25-1 with TRBJ2-7; 9 nucleotides agree with TRBD2. Germline CDR1 and CDR2: MGHDK and SYGVNS. There are 13 residues in the CDR3. The trim removed 7 bases at V and 3 bases at J, leaving 4 bases unmatched. The CDR3 sequence: CASKAGGFYEQYF. The CDR3 region has the DNA TGTGCCAGCAAAGCGGGAGGATTCTACGAGCAGTACTTC.

This clonotype was detected many times. The chain combines TRBV27 with TRBJ2-1; D may be TRBD2 (6 bases). Germline-derived CDR1 and CDR2 are MNHEY and SMNVEV (reference sequence). The CDR3 spans 15 residues. V dropped 2 bases and J dropped 3 bases, with 11 bases sitting between them. CDR3 residues: CASSLGGSGYNEQFF. CDR3 coding DNA: TGTGCCAGCAGTTTAGGGGGTAGCGGCTACAATGAGCAGTTCTTC.

As for this clonotype: A read error is possible here, since a much larger clone lies one base away. CDR3 in amino acids: CASSPGAQPQHF. CDR3 DNA sequence: TGTGCCAGCAGCCCGGGGGCTCAGCCCCAGCATTTT. The chain carries TRBV14 and TRBJ1-5; a possible D gene is TRBD1 (6 bases). The V gene's germline CDR1 is SGHDN and CDR2 FVKESK. The CDR3 contains 12 residues. Trimming cost V 4 bases and J 6 bases, with 7 bases left between them.